Included here is one T cell receptor (beta chain) sequence, with context. Its antigen is currently unknown. V was cut by 3 bases and J by 1 base, with 19 bases left in between. The CDR3 runs to 17 residues. Germline V gene sequence: CDR1 MDHEN, CDR2 SYDVKM. This sample was taken from a study of shared clonotypes between healthy human individuals. Study results and limitations: The donor pool, a small one, limited the genetic and exposure-history diversity represented.

Healthy and HIV-negative, the adult donors had no recent acute infections or vaccinations. CD45RO+ cells were combined with CCR7-negative CD45RA+ TemRA cells to form CD8 memory. Here immunoSEQ multiplex PCR was the method, and the copy in TCRdb shows in-frame clones only, minus some. The sample records roughly 660,000 clones, less than 95% being singletons. This receptor was taken from a young man in good health. Some clones in this sample may be carry-over from other donors' samples. Sequencing input: memory CD8+ T cells from PBMCs. Documented subset: CD45RO+ cells pooled with CCR7-negative TemRA cells. This chain connects TRBV28 to TRBJ2-7; D gene ambiguous. The CDR3 here is CASSLDEPPKFSYEQYF. CDR3 bases: TGTGCCAGCAGTTTGGACGAACCCCCGAAGTTTTCCTACGAGCAGTACTTC.